Listed below are T cell receptor beta chains from one sample, sequenced in a study of cytomegalovirus exposure and HLA in healthy donors. Method: immunoSEQ multiplex PCR; TCRdb's copy keeps in-frame clones and lacks some. The table lists some 65,000 clones, roughly 74% of them singletons. Sequenced: PBMCs. The source of these receptors is a woman aged 40 to 50 in good health and CMV-seropositive. Each CDR3 is given without its conserved first and last residue. The order of the fields is CDR3 protein, V gene.

CDR3: ASSAGQGDNYGYT
V: TRBV9

CDR3: ASSSTGQGDYT
V: TRBV7-3

CDR3: ASRGGQGLNQPQH
V: TRBV6-1

CDR3: ASSYQGADGYT
V: TRBV6-5

CDR3: ASSLIPGNTEAF
V: TRBV7-8

CDR3: AISASTDTQY
V: TRBV10-3

CDR3: ASSYETTYGYT
V: TRBV6-5

CDR3: ASSLSTGTDTQY
V: TRBV5-8

CDR3: ASSPRVDSYYNEQF
V: TRBV19

CDR3: ALAPGGEGQPQH
V: TRBV28

CDR3: ASSPGQGGYGYT
V: TRBV6-6

CDR3: AWSVRTGRPNSPLH
V: TRBV30

CDR3: ASTDRGTGELF
V: TRBV2

CDR3: ASSLEPPGRRAKAYGYT
V: TRBV7-2

CDR3: ASSLLGTVSGNTIY
V: TRBV19

CDR3: ASTGLSNTEAF
V: TRBV19

CDR3: ASSAGGPSYEQY
V: TRBV9

CDR3: ASRKEGGENYGYT
V: TRBV2

CDR3: ASRAPGTSGNTIY
V: TRBV11-2

CDR3: ASSPGGYLF
V: TRBV2

CDR3: SPPLFDGVYEQY
V: TRBV29-1

CDR3: ATMRSPTPSSGNTIY
V: TRBV10-3

CDR3: ASSLLTSGKKSEQF
V: TRBV27

CDR3: ASSLGGREGGYT
V: TRBV7-2

CDR3: ASSSGRNTEAF
V: TRBV18

CDR3: ASSARTDTQY
V: TRBV9

CDR3: ASSQAGTGIRGYT
V: TRBV4-3

CDR3: ASSSGQANQPQH
V: TRBV5-8

CDR3: ASGLVSSGNTEAF
V: TRBV12-5

CDR3: ASSVATGMREKLF
V: TRBV9

CDR3: ASSRGTGDGVNYGYT
V: TRBV7-3

CDR3: AWTRTEGGYT
V: TRBV30

CDR3: AISEPGGADEQF
V: TRBV10-3

CDR3: ASSLPAPGSSGNTIY
V: TRBV7-9

CDR3: ASSYGGEGYNSPLH
V: TRBV6-5

CDR3: ASSLPQRGSTDTQY
V: TRBV13

CDR3: ASSSRQGGNSPLH
V: TRBV7-6

CDR3: ASSVDVTSGGAVEQY
V: TRBV9

CDR3: ASSYQGASYNSPLH
V: TRBV2

CDR3: ASSLDGTSGYNEQF
V: TRBV6-4

CDR3: ASSVGASGGNEQF
V: TRBV9

CDR3: ASSEVPANYGYT
V: TRBV2

CDR3: ASGLGGGRGYT
V: TRBV12-5

CDR3: ASSPPVSSGNTIY
V: TRBV18

CDR3: SSSPGQSNSPLH
V: TRBV7-9

CDR3: ASTQDRVSEQY
V: TRBV5-4

CDR3: ASSEMEQGGPYGYT
V: TRBV6-1

CDR3: ASRLVEGTEAF
V: TRBV28

CDR3: ASRPGQGPNTEAF
V: TRBV7-9

CDR3: ATSRGLDRGVYGYT
V: TRBV15

CDR3: ASTRDNGNEKLF
V: TRBV18

CDR3: ASSPSGPRRRNTEAF
V: TRBV5-6

CDR3: ASSPPSRRRNEKLF
V: TRBV18

CDR3: ASSLALTGELF
V: TRBV7-9